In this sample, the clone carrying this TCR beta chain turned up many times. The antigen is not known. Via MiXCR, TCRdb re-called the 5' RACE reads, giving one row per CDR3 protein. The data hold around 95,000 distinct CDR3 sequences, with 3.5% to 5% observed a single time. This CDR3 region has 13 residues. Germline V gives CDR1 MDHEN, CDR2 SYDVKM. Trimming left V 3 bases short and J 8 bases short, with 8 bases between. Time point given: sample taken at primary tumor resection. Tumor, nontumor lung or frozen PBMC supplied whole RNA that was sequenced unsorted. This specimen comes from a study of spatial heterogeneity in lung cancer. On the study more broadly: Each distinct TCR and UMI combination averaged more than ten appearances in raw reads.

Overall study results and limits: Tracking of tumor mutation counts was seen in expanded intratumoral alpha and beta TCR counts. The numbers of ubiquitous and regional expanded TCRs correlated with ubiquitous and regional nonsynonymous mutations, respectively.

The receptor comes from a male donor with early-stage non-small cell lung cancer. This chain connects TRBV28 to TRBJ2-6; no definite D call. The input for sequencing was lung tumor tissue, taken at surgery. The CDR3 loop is CASSFSVPNVLTF. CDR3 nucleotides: TGTGCCAGCAGTTTTAGTGTCCCCAACGTCCTGACTTTC.